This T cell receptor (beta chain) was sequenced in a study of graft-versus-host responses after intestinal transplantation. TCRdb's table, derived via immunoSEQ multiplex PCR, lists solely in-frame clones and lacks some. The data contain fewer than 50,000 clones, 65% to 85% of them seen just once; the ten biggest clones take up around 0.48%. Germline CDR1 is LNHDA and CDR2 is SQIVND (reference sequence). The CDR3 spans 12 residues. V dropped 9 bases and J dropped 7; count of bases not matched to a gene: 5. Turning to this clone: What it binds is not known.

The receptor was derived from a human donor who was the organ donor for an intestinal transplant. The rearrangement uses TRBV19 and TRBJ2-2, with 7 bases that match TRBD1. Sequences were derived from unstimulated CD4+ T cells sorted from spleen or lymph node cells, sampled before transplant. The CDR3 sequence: CARTGMGGELFF. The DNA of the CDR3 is TGTGCCAGGACAGGGATGGGCGGGGAGCTGTTTTTT.